The clone carrying this T cell receptor beta chain was picked up one time. Its target is not known. The data belong to a study of a mutant IDH1 vaccine in newly diagnosed glioma. Using immunoSEQ multiplex PCR, the repertoire was profiled, and TCRdb retains in-frame clones only, with some absent. This sample yields 60,000 or so clones, of which around 89% are seen a single time; about 4.2% belongs to the top ten. As for time point: week 5, during vaccination. Alongside topical imiquimod, each dose of vaccine comprised 300 ug of mutant IDH1 20-mer peptide. Here the sequenced sample was PBMCs, taken from a glioma patient whose treatment included an IDH1 peptide vaccine. The TCR sequence derives from a woman in her forties with glioma.

CDR3 in DNA: TGTGCCAGCAGCTTAGCGTCCGCCGGGACAGGGGTCAATGAGCAGTTCTTC. Translated, it gives CASSLASAGTGVNEQFF. The chain joins TRBV7-2 to TRBJ2-1, with TRBD1 matching over 10 bases. Trimming cost V 0 bases and J 6 bases; bases outside gene matches: 8. The length of the CDR3 is 17 residues. The V gene's germline CDR1 is SGHTA and CDR2 FQGNSA. Looking up the rest from reference TRBV7-2 and TRBJ2-1 gives the full variable domain: GAGVSQSPSNKVTEKGKDVELRCDPISGHTALYWYRQSLGQGLEFLIYFQGNSAPDKSGLPSDRFSAERTGGSVSTLTIQRTQQEDSAVYLCASSLASAGTGVNEQFFGPGTRLTVL.